Listed below are T cell receptor beta chains from one sample, sequenced in a study of blood T cell repertoires in COVID-19. Data came from immunoSEQ multiplex PCR; TCRdb stores just in-frame clones and leaves some out. The table lists 85,000 to 120,000 clones, around 80% of them singletons. Material for sequencing was peripheral blood. These receptor sequences come from an elderly man with COVID-19, enrolled during active disease. The CDR3 runs from the conserved cysteine through the conserved F or W. A D gene is named only where the DNA matches it firmly. Only part of the rows carry a size: once, few, many, or a class if the clone is expanded.

J gene,clone size,D gene,V gene,CDR3 length,CDR3 DNA,CDR3 protein
TRBJ2-1,NA,TRBD2,TRBV7-3,16,TGTGCCAGCAGCCCGCGGACTAGCGGGAGGGCCGGCGAGCAGTTCTTC,CASSPRTSGRAGEQFF
TRBJ1-6,NA,NA,TRBV10-3,15,TGTGCCATCAGTGACCGAGGAGTAGATAATTCACCCCTCCACTTT,CAISDRGVDNSPLHF
TRBJ2-7,few,TRBD2,TRBV28,13,TGTGCCAGCAGACGGACTAGCGGCTACGAGCAGTACTTC,CASRRTSGYEQYF
TRBJ1-1,NA,NA,TRBV30,13,TGTGCCTGGACAGAGGGGGATGACACTGAAGCTTTCTTT,CAWTEGDDTEAFF
TRBJ1-4,NA,NA,TRBV19,16,TGTGCCAGTAGTATATACCAGGGGCAGATTAATGAAAAACTGTTTTTT,CASSIYQGQINEKLFF
TRBJ1-3,NA,NA,TRBV3-1/TRBV3-2,16,TGTGCCAGCAGCCGCAAACAGGTTCTCTCTGGAAACACCATATATTTT,CASSRKQVLSGNTIYF
TRBJ2-3,NA,TRBD2,TRBV30,16,TGTGCCTGGAGGAGACTAGCGGGAGGTACCACAGATACGCAGTATTTT,CAWRRLAGGTTDTQYF
TRBJ2-7,NA,TRBD2,TRBV6-5,12,TGTGCCAGCAGAAGGGAGGGAAGCGAGCAGTACTTC,CASRREGSEQYF
TRBJ1-5,NA,NA,TRBV4-2,14,TGTGCCAGCAGTCCACAGGGAAGTCGTCAGCCCCAGCATTTT,CASSPQGSRQPQHF
TRBJ2-3,NA,NA,TRBV2,16,TGTGCCAGCAGTGAAGCTTGGCAGGGGGGCGCAGATACGCAGTATTTT,CASSEAWQGGADTQYF
TRBJ1-1,few,TRBD1,TRBV9,17,TGTGCCAGCAGCGTGGAGGGGACAGGGTATGGTGGGACTGAAGCTTTCTTT,CASSVEGTGYGGTEAFF
TRBJ2-2,NA,TRBD1,TRBV7-8,15,TGTGCCAGCACCAAGGACAGGGGGCGAATCGGGGAGCTGTTTTTT,CASTKDRGRIGELFF
TRBJ2-3,NA,NA,TRBV18,12,TGTGCCAGCTCACCCAGTACAGATACGCAGTATTTT,CASSPSTDTQYF
TRBJ1-2,NA,TRBD1,TRBV7-9,13,TGTGCCAGCAGCCCGGGACAGAACTATGGCTACACCTTC,CASSPGQNYGYTF
TRBJ1-2,few,TRBD1,TRBV6-4,13,TGTGCCAGCAGTGACGGGACAGGCTATGGCTACACCTTC,CASSDGTGYGYTF
TRBJ2-3,NA,NA,TRBV28,16,TGTGCCAGCATCACAGCGGGTGGAGTGGGGGTAGATACGCAGTATTTT,CASITAGGVGVDTQYF
TRBJ2-5,once,NA,TRBV7-6,13,TGTGCCAGCAGCTCACAGCTCCAAGAGACCCAGTACTTC,CASSSQLQETQYF
TRBJ2-1,NA,TRBD2,TRBV5-5,15,TGTGCCAGCAGCGCCATAGCGGGTGGGTACAATGAGCAGTTCTTC,CASSAIAGGYNEQFF
TRBJ1-4,few,NA,TRBV5-1,14,TGCGCCAGCAGCTCCGCGTTTTTGAATGAAAAACTGTTTTTT,CASSSAFLNEKLFF
TRBJ2-1,NA,TRBD2,TRBV20-1,16,TGCAGTGCTAGTGGCGGTAGCGGGAGACCAGGCAATGAGCAGTTCTTC,CSASGGSGRPGNEQFF
TRBJ2-3,NA,TRBD2,TRBV4-1,17,TGCGCCAGCAGCTTGGGACTAGCGGGAGGGCATACAGATACGCAGTATTTT,CASSLGLAGGHTDTQYF
TRBJ2-5,NA,NA,TRBV3-1/TRBV3-2,13,TGTGCCAGCAGCTCGGGGTATAGAGAGACCCAGTACTTC,CASSSGYRETQYF
TRBJ2-4,NA,NA,TRBV9,14,TGTGCCAGCAGCGTATTGGCGGACTCCGGTATTCAGTACTTC,CASSVLADSGIQYF
TRBJ1-2,NA,NA,TRBV30,12,TGTGCCTGGAGTGGCGGCAACTATGGCTACACCTTC,CAWSGGNYGYTF
TRBJ1-2,NA,TRBD1,TRBV29-1,14,TGCAGCGTTGTAGACAGGGCCACTAACTATGGCTACACCTTC,CSVVDRATNYGYTF
TRBJ2-1,NA,TRBD2,TRBV7-9,15,TGTGCCAGCAGCTCCCGACTAGCGGGGGACAATGAGCAGTTCTTC,CASSSRLAGDNEQFF
TRBJ1-2,NA,NA,TRBV5-5,14,TGTGCCAGCAGCTCTGACAGAGCTAACTATGGCTACACCTTC,CASSSDRANYGYTF
TRBJ2-3,NA,TRBD2,TRBV28,19,TGTGCCAGCAGTCCGGTCGGGGGGGGACTAGCGGGAGGGACAGATACGCAGTATTTT,CASSPVGGGLAGGTDTQYF
TRBJ1-2,NA,NA,TRBV28,15,TGTGCCAGCAGGTCTCAGGGGATCCCTAACTATGGCTACACCTTC,CASRSQGIPNYGYTF
TRBJ1-2,NA,TRBD1,TRBV23-1,15,TGCGCCAGCAGTCAGACAGGGACGCCAGGTTATGGCTACACCTTC,CASSQTGTPGYGYTF
TRBJ2-7,NA,NA,TRBV3-1/TRBV3-2,12,TGTGCCAGCAGCCAAGACGGCTACGAGCAGTACTTC,CASSQDGYEQYF
TRBJ2-7,NA,TRBD2,TRBV10-1,13,TGCGCCAGCAGTGAAGGAGCGGGAGTTGAGCAGTACTTC,CASSEGAGVEQYF
TRBJ1-3,NA,NA,TRBV18,14,TGTGCCAGCTCAGCGCAGGGCTCTGGAAACACCATATATTTT,CASSAQGSGNTIYF
TRBJ1-2,NA,TRBD1,TRBV28,16,TGTGCCCGATATAACAGGGGGCTTATTCTGAACTATGGCTACACCTTC,CARYNRGLILNYGYTF
TRBJ1-1,NA,NA,TRBV7-9,13,TGTGCCAGCAGCACCGACAAGTACACTGAAGCTTTCTTT,CASSTDKYTEAFF
TRBJ2-7,NA,TRBD2,TRBV18,15,TGTGCCAGCTCACCAGCCGGACTAGCGGGAGACGAGCAGTACTTC,CASSPAGLAGDEQYF
TRBJ2-1,few,TRBD2,TRBV6-2/TRBV6-3,16,TGTGCCAGCAGTTACTTCCCAACGGGAGGCCGATATGAGCAGTTCTTC,CASSYFPTGGRYEQFF
TRBJ2-1,NA,TRBD2,TRBV2,18,TGTGCCAGCAAGAGAGAGACTAGCGGAGGTGGGGTATACAATGAGCAGTTCTTC,CASKRETSGGGVYNEQFF
TRBJ2-1,NA,TRBD2,TRBV11-1,16,TGTGCCAGCTTCCCCTCCCCGGGACTAGCGAGTGGTGAGCAGTTCTTC,CASFPSPGLASGEQFF
TRBJ2-3,NA,NA,TRBV5-4,12,TGTGCCAGCAGCTCTAGCACAGATACGCAGTATTTT,CASSSSTDTQYF
TRBJ2-1,NA,TRBD2,TRBV24-1,18,TGTGCCACCAGTGACCCTACGGTCTTTGGACTAGCGGGATCTGAGCAGTTCTTC,CATSDPTVFGLAGSEQFF
TRBJ2-5,NA,TRBD1,TRBV7-9,15,TGTGCCAGCAGCCCTCCAAAGGGACAGCAAGAGACCCAGTACTTC,CASSPPKGQQETQYF
TRBJ2-7,NA,TRBD2,TRBV10-3,14,TGTGCCATCAGGGAGACTAGCGGGTGGGGGGAGCAGTACTTC,CAIRETSGWGEQYF
TRBJ2-3,NA,NA,TRBV5-1,14,TGCGCCAGCAGCTTGGAACAGACCACAGATACGCAGTATTTT,CASSLEQTTDTQYF
TRBJ1-2,NA,TRBD1,TRBV15,16,TGTGCCACCAGCAGAGAGGGGACAGCTACCAACTATGGCTACACCTTC,CATSREGTATNYGYTF
TRBJ2-1,NA,TRBD1,TRBV4-2,17,TGTGCCAGCAGCCAAGGGGGTCCCGGGACAGGGGCCAATGAGCAGTTCTTC,CASSQGGPGTGANEQFF
TRBJ1-5,NA,NA,TRBV29-1,12,TGCAGCGCCTCGGGATATGATCAGCCCCAGCATTTT,CSASGYDQPQHF
TRBJ2-2,NA,NA,TRBV6-5,16,TGTGCCAGCAGTTACTCGGTGTGGGAGTGGAACGGGGAGCTGTTTTTT,CASSYSVWEWNGELFF
TRBJ1-3,few,NA,TRBV3-1/TRBV3-2,16,TGTGCCAGCAGCCATCGAGAGACACTCTCTGGAAACACCATATATTTT,CASSHRETLSGNTIYF
TRBJ2-5,NA,NA,TRBV29-1,14,TGCAGCGTTCCTGGGGCGGTCCCAAGGGAGACCCAGTACTTC,CSVPGAVPRETQYF
TRBJ1-3,NA,TRBD1,TRBV27,17,TGTGCCAGCAGTTCCGCCAGGGGGCAGTATTCTGGAAACACCATATATTTT,CASSSARGQYSGNTIYF
TRBJ1-2,NA,TRBD1,TRBV5-5,14,TGTGCCAGTACCGGGACAGGGGGAGTCCGGGGCTACACCTTC,CASTGTGGVRGYTF
TRBJ2-1,NA,TRBD1,TRBV19,21,TGTGCCAGTAGCCCCTCGGGACAGGGGGCGGCTAGCGGGGGTAGCTACAATGAGCAGTTCTTC,CASSPSGQGAASGGSYNEQFF
TRBJ2-3,NA,NA,TRBV2,14,TGTGCCAGCGGCCGGACCGGGAGTGGAAATACGCAGTATTTT,CASGRTGSGNTQYF
TRBJ2-1,NA,TRBD2,TRBV13,12,TGTGCCAGCAGCCTACGACTAGCGGAGCAGTTCTTC,CASSLRLAEQFF